The 14 T cell receptor beta chains below come from one sample, sequenced in a study of OX40 agonist ivuxolimab in advanced cancers. This table comes from immunoSEQ multiplex PCR, and its TCRdb copy is limited to in-frame clones, with some not included. Among fewer than 30,000 clones, approximately 86% were seen once, and the ten largest hold around 21%. The specimen comprised CD4+ or CD8+ T cells sorted from blood, sampled in a trial of the OX40 agonist ivuxolimab. These receptors all come from an adult with an advanced solid tumor such as melanoma, head and neck, liver or kidney cancer.

This chain uses TRBV4-1 with TRBJ2-7, with a weak D call TRBD2 (6 bases). Germline V gives CDR1 MGHRA, CDR2 YSYEKL. The CDR3 totals 11 residues. Trimming removed 4 bases from V and 7 bases from J, with 8 bases in between. CDR3 sequence reads: CASSPGGEQYF. CDR3 nucleotides: TGCGCCAGCAGCCCCGGGGGAGAGCAGTACTTC.

V gene TRBV4-1 combines with J gene TRBJ2-7; D might be TRBD2 (6 bases). This CDR3 contains 13 residues. With 0 bases removed from V and 11 bases from J, the gap between germline ends came to 14 bases. From germline, CDR1 is MGHRA and CDR2 YSYEKL. The CDR3 is CASSQEILREEYF. CDR3 nucleotide sequence: TGCGCCAGCAGCCAAGAAATTTTGAGGGAGGAGTACTTC.

The chain recombines TRBV13 with TRBJ2-7; a possible D gene is TRBD2 (6 bases). The ends were cut back, 0 bases at V and 7 bases at J, with 10 bases in the middle. The germline V gene has CDR1 PRHDT and CDR2 FYEKMQ (reference sequence). CDR3 length: 13 amino acids. CDR3 region: CASSLGLALEQYF. The CDR3 bases are TGTGCCAGCAGCTTAGGCCTAGCGCTAGAGCAGTACTTC.

V is TRBV27 and J is TRBJ2-1, with 7 bases identical to TRBD1. The germline V gene encodes CDR1 MNHEY and CDR2 SMNVEV (reference sequence). The junction had 10 bases not matched to a gene; V was cut back by 5 bases and J by 3 bases. The CDR3 has 16 amino acids. The CDR3 loop is CASSIRGGSIYNEQFF. CDR3 in DNA: TGTGCCAGCAGTATTAGAGGGGGCTCTATCTACAATGAGCAGTTCTTC.

This chain connects TRBV10-3 to TRBJ2-5; the D call may be TRBD1 or TRBD2 (6 bases each). The germline gives CDR1 ENHRY, CDR2 SYGVKD. V dropped 3 bases and J dropped 3 bases, with 11 bases sitting between them. This CDR3 has 14 amino acids. CDR3 protein: CAISDSGAEETQYF. The CDR3 DNA reads as TGTGCCATCAGTGATTCGGGGGCGGAAGAGACCCAGTACTTC.

The chain has TRBV28 and TRBJ1-1; 7 bases line up with TRBD1. The germline CDR1 and CDR2 sequences are MDHEN and SYDVKM. The CDR3 runs to 15 residues. V lost 5 bases, J lost 0 bases, and 6 bases stayed unmatched. In DNA, the CDR3 is TGTGCCAGCAGTCCCCGGGACAGCCTGAACACTGAAGCTTTCTTT. Its protein product is CASSPRDSLNTEAFF.

This clone was detected a few times. The V call is TRBV29-1, the J call TRBJ1-1; D is ambiguous. V was shortened by 4 bases and J by 11 bases, with 14 bases between the two germline ends. The CDR3 extends over 11 amino acids. Looked up from germline, CDR1 is SQVTM and CDR2 is ANQGSEA. CDR3 DNA sequence: TGCAGCGTTGTTTTGGGAAATGTGGCTTTCTTT. Protein: CSVVLGNVAFF.

This rearrangement joins TRBV11-3 to TRBJ2-5, with 9 bases lining up with TRBD2. This CDR3 is 17 amino acids long. Germline V gene sequence: CDR1 SGHNT, CDR2 YENEEA. Trimming at V came to 5 bases and at J to 2 bases, leaving 12 bases not matched to a gene. Here the CDR3 reads CASSPPWATSGQETQYF. CDR3 DNA sequence: TGTGCCAGCAGCCCCCCTTGGGCGACTAGCGGACAAGAGACCCAGTACTTC.

The J gene is TRBJ2-7, the V gene TRBV11-3, with 11 nucleotides matching TRBD1. There are 15 residues in the CDR3. The ends lost 5 bases at V and 7 bases at J; junction bases unmatched: 10. Germline lookup yields CDR1 SGHNT and CDR2 YENEEA. CDR3 protein: CASSASGTGGWEQYF. The CDR3 DNA reads as TGTGCCAGCAGCGCCTCCGGGACAGGGGGTTGGGAGCAGTACTTC.

V usage is TRBV4-2 and J usage is TRBJ2-5; TRBD2 matches 7 bases. The J segment lost 5 bases and the V segment lost 1 base, leaving 10 bases of the junction unmatched. The V gene's germline CDR1 is LGHNA and CDR2 YNFKEQ. This CDR3 contains 16 residues. In DNA form, the CDR3 reads TGTGCCAGCAGCCAAGCGCGACCCCAAGCGGGGGAGACCCAGTACTTC. Translating it yields CASSQARPQAGETQYF.

The J gene is TRBJ2-5, the V gene TRBV11-2; D unresolved. Per germline, CDR1 SGHAT and CDR2 FQNNGV. The CDR3 covers 15 residues. Trimming shortened V by 4 bases and J by 2 bases, and 14 bases separated the two germline ends. The CDR3 protein is CASSSAQRPQETQYF. The CDR3 DNA reads as TGTGCCAGCAGCTCCGCCCAGCGACCTCAAGAGACCCAGTACTTC.

This clone has only one observation. V and J are TRBV27 and TRBJ2-4, with 9 bases matching TRBD2. V lost 5 bases, J lost 6 bases, and 8 bases stayed unmatched. The germline CDR1 and CDR2 sequences are MNHEY and SMNVEV (reference sequence). The CDR3 is 15 amino acids. As DNA, the CDR3 is TGTGCCAGCAGTCTTTGGGGGCGGGAGGGAAACATTCAGTACTTC. It codes for CASSLWGREGNIQYF.

The chain carries TRBV19 and TRBJ2-7; no clear D gene. The CDR3 covers 11 residues. V lost 4 bases, J lost 6 bases, and 7 bases lay in between. Germline lookup yields CDR1 LNHDA and CDR2 SQIVND (reference sequence). The CDR3 region has the DNA TGTGCCAGTAGTAACAGACGCGAGCAGTACTTC. Residues: CASSNRREQYF.

This sequence joins TRBV13 and TRBJ2-3, with 9 bases that match TRBD2. V shed 8 bases, J shed 6 bases, and the junction held 9 bases outside the gene matches. Germline V lookup: CDR1 PRHDT, CDR2 FYEKMQ (reference sequence). The CDR3 has 14 amino acids. The CDR3 DNA is TGTGCCAGCCGGTCCGGGAGCGGGAGGGATACGCAGTATTTT. Protein: CASRSGSGRDTQYF. The variable domain in full, completed from reference TRBV13 and TRBJ2-3, reads AAGVIQSPRHLIKEKRETATLKCYPIPRHDTVYWYQQGPGQDPQFLISFYEKMQSDKGSIPDRFSAQQFSDYHSELNMSSLELGDSALYFCASRSGSGRDTQYFGPGTRLTVL.